The 12 T cell receptor beta chains below were found in one sample sequenced in a study of T-cell reconstitution after alpha-beta-depleted transplantation in children (TCRdb year 2016). Preparation of the library involved PCR. These reads were obtained on an Illumina HiSeq 2500. Molecular barcoding was employed in the preparation of TCR libraries, with unique molecular identifiers being used to normalize TCRbeta repertoire quantification. TCRdb reworked the public reads: Q25 trimming with fastp, MiXCR clone assembly, productive beta chains retained. When rows share a CDR3 protein, they turn into one entry using the most common DNA and genes. Present in this sample are hundreds of thousands of distinct CDR3 sequences, around 16% of which were seen just once. The leading ten clones occupy about 41% of the sample. What this sample's treatment or condition label stands for: allogeneic hematopoietic cell transplantation with graft depleted of TCRalphabeta T cells and CD19 B cells.

Here the sequenced sample was PBMCs, mostly from graft donor cells, taken 360 days after TCRalphabeta/CD19-depleted stem cell transplant. All receptors come from a male patient under 10 years old who had a stem cell transplant for acute lymphoblastic leukemia, so the T cells may come from the graft donor.

This clonotype has only a few counts. The genes are TRBV19 and TRBJ2-7; 11 bases map to TRBD2. The CDR3 spans 15 residues. V dropped 5 bases and J dropped 3; count of bases not matched to a gene: 6. Germline CDR1 and CDR2: LNHDA and SQIVND (reference sequence). CDR3 loop: CASSALAGGIYEQYF. The CDR3 bases are TGTGCCAGTAGTGCGCTAGCGGGAGGAATCTACGAGCAGTACTTC.

This clonotype was detected only a few times. V is TRBV6-2 or TRBV6-3 and J is TRBJ1-2; D is uncertain. Germline V gene data show CDR1 as MNHEY and CDR2 as SVGEGT. Trimming pared 0 bases from V and 4 bases from J, leaving 12 bases between. The CDR3 is made up of 15 amino acids. CDR3 in amino acids: CASSYSIRAGYGYTF. The CDR3 DNA is TGTGCCAGCAGTTACTCGATACGGGCAGGCTATGGCTACACCTTC.

The rearrangement joins TRBV19 to TRBJ2-1, with D unresolved. The CDR3 length is 15 residues. Trimming shortened V by 3 bases and J by 6 bases, and 15 bases separated the two germline ends. The V gene's germline CDR1 is LNHDA and CDR2 SQIVND (reference sequence). The CDR3 region is CASSMAWGTPNEQFF. For the CDR3, the DNA is TGTGCCAGTAGTATGGCGTGGGGAACACCCAATGAGCAGTTCTTC. The full variable domain, with the rest looked up from reference TRBV19 and TRBJ2-1, is DGGITQSPKYLFRKEGQNVTLSCEQNLNHDAMYWYRQDPGQGLRLIYYSQIVNDFQKGDIAEGYSVSREKKESFPLTVTSAQKNPTAFYLCASSMAWGTPNEQFFGPGTRLTVL.

This clonotype occurred a few times. The V call is TRBV7-2, the J call TRBJ2-5; D is possibly TRBD2 (6 bases). Trimming stripped 2 bases from V and 5 bases from J, with 15 bases between. Germline-derived CDR1 and CDR2 are SGHTA and FQGNSA. The CDR3 sequence is 15 residues long. The DNA for the CDR3 is TGTGCCAGCAGCTTAACACGGGAGCTAGGGGAGACCCAGTACTTC. Its protein is CASSLTRELGETQYF.

In regard to this clonotype: The conserved phenylalanine or tryptophan is not found at the CDR3 terminus, so this likely reflects a read error. The chain is built from TRBV12-3 or TRBV12-4 and TRBJ2-1, with D unresolved. Trimming shortened V by 1 base and J by 6 bases, and 1 base separated the two germline ends. CDR3 length: 11 residues. The CDR3 spells CASSLGNEQFL. In DNA, the CDR3 is TGTGCCAGCAGTTTAGGCAATGAGCAGTTCTTA.

This clonotype appeared once. The V and J genes are TRBV28 and TRBJ2-7; 8 bases are shared with TRBD1. This CDR3 comprises 13 residues. Germline-derived CDR1 and CDR2 are MDHEN and SYDVKM. V shed 6 bases and J 7 bases; nucleotides not matched to a gene: 8. The CDR3 nucleotides are TGTGCCAGCAGCTTCAGGGGGCCGAGGGAGCAGTACTTC. Its translation: CASSFRGPREQYF.

This clonotype was detected only a few times. J is TRBJ1-2 and V is TRBV2; 7 bases match TRBD1. Unmatched junction bases numbered 17, after V lost 7 bases and J lost 6 bases. The length of the CDR3 is 16 residues. In germline, CDR1 is SNHLY, CDR2 FYNNEI. The CDR3, as DNA: TGTGCCAGCATTCGGGGTACAGGGGCCCCGGGGGATGGCTACACCTTC. Translating gives CASIRGTGAPGDGYTF.

CDR3 sequence reads: CASSPNPGRNTEAFF. Here the CDR3 DNA reads TGCGCCAGCAGCCCTAATCCGGGACGAAACACTGAAGCTTTCTTT. The chain links TRBV5-1 to TRBJ1-1; D may be TRBD1 (5 bases). Germline CDR1 and CDR2: SGHRS and YFSETQ. The CDR3 is 15 residues long. V was trimmed by 4 bases and J by 2 bases, leaving 15 bases between them. The variable domain in full, with the rest retrieved from reference TRBV5-1 and TRBJ1-1, is KAGVTQTPRYLIKTRGQQVTLSCSPISGHRSVSWYQQTPGQGLQFLFEYFSETQRNKGNFPGRFSGRQFSNSRSEMNVSTLELGDSALYLCASSPNPGRNTEAFFGQGTRLTVV.

The sample holds a few counts of this clonotype. The genes are TRBV4-2 and TRBJ1-5, with 7 bases matching TRBD1. Trimming took 5 bases from V and 0 from J; bases not matched to a gene: 4. CDR1 and CDR2 from the germline V gene are LGHNA and YNFKEQ. The CDR3 runs 15 residues. DNA for the CDR3: TGTGCCAGCAGCAACCACAGGGGTAGCAATCAGCCCCAGCATTTT. It yields the protein CASSNHRGSNQPQHF.

The V call is TRBV13, the J call TRBJ1-1; D is unclear. CDR1 is PRHDT, CDR2 FYEKMQ, per germline (reference sequence). V was shortened by 4 bases and J by 3 bases, with 12 bases between the two germline ends. CDR3 length: 14 residues. DNA for the CDR3: TGTGCCAGCAGCTCCCATCCCGGGGACACTGAAGCTTTCTTT. Its protein is CASSSHPGDTEAFF.

The chain couples TRBV7-6 to TRBJ1-1; D gene ambiguous. CDR3 length: 14 amino acids. V dropped 5 bases and J dropped 1 base, with 11 bases sitting between them. Germline assignment: CDR1 SGHVS and CDR2 FNYEAQ. The CDR3 here is CASSPTVWNTEAFF. CDR3 bases: TGTGCCAGCAGCCCCACTGTGTGGAACACTGAAGCTTTCTTT. The whole variable domain, remainder taken from reference TRBV7-6 and TRBJ1-1, is GAGVSQSPRYKVTKRGQDVALRCDPISGHVSLYWYRQALGQGPEFLTYFNYEAQQDKSGLPNDRFSAERPEGSISTLTIQRTEQRDSAMYRCASSPTVWNTEAFFGQGTRLTVV.

The chain joins TRBV12-3 or TRBV12-4 to TRBJ2-4; 7 nucleotides line up with TRBD1. This CDR3 spans 15 amino acids. J was trimmed by 7 bases and V by 2 bases; bases with no gene match: 8. The CDR3 region is CASSLLGGVSNIQYF. The CDR3 DNA is TGTGCCAGCAGTTTATTAGGGGGCGTGAGTAACATTCAGTACTTC.